This entry describes one T cell receptor delta chain. The TCRdb protein, from a much larger clone, departs from this DNA's translation at residue 13, likely by read error; the protein shown derives from the DNA. This entry is derived from a study of gamma-delta chains in newborns, infants, children. At the level of the study: Innate gammadelta T cells reportedly expand polyclonally right after birth, driven by microbial exposure, per the title.

Trimming shortened V by 2 bases and J by 1 base, and 32 bases separated the two germline ends. Germline CDR1 and CDR2: TSWWSYY and QGS. The CDR3 is 22 amino acids. TCRdb fed the reads into CATT to redo clone calling. This table has 2,200 or so delta-chain clones, around 1.5% appearing once. The V call is TRDV1, the J call TRDJ1; the D gene is possibly TRDD3 (9 bases). The origin of this receptor is a child who was a newborn, infant or young child, either healthy, febrile or measles-vaccinated (not recorded which). The specimen was blood. CDR3 bases: TGTGCTCTTGGGGAAACCCCGGCTTCCTACTGGGGGACACAGCGGGCCACCGATAAACTCATCTTT. This sequence encodes CALGETPASYWGTQRATDKLIF.